Listed below are T cell receptor beta chains from one sample, sequenced in a study of blood T cells in healthy people across ages. In TCRdb, the 5' RACE reads were re-called with MiXCR into one record per CDR3 protein. Among 380,000 or so distinct CDR3 sequences listed, about half were seen once. Specimen: blood. The source of these receptors is a man in his sixties in good health. CDR3s include the opening cysteine and the closing phenylalanine or tryptophan. A D gene is named only where the DNA matches it firmly. Clone size is shown for a subset of rows, as once, few, many or a class of expanded clone.

TRBV7-2	TRBD1	TRBJ2-3	-	TGTGCCAGCAGATTACAGGGGCTGCTCACAGATACGCAGTATTTT	CASRLQGLLTDTQYF
TRBV25-1	-	TRBJ2-5	-	TGTGCCAGCAGTGAACCCCGACAGGCCCTAAGGGTAGAGACCCAGTACTTC	CASSEPRQALRVETQYF
TRBV5-1	TRBD1	TRBJ1-4	few	TGCGCCAGCAGCACCCAGACAGGGGCCCACGAAAAACTGTTTTTT	CASSTQTGAHEKLFF
TRBV30	-	TRBJ2-6	once	TGTGCCTCGGGGCGTGCCAGGGGTACGTCTGGGGCCAACGTCCTGACTTTC	CASGRARGTSGANVLTF
TRBV20-1	TRBD2	TRBJ2-3	-	TGCAGTTCTTGCCGGAGCGGGAGTACCGCAGATACGCAGTATTTT	CSSCRSGSTADTQYF
TRBV2	-	TRBJ1-2	-	TGTGCCAGCTCTGAGGACAGCTATGGCTACACCTTC	CASSEDSYGYTF
TRBV11-1	-	TRBJ2-5	few	TGTGCCAGCAGCGGCCGAATGGGAGAGACCCAGTACTTC	CASSGRMGETQYF
TRBV20-1	-	TRBJ2-1	-	TGCAGTGCGCCCACATCAAGGAATGAGCAGTTCTTC	CSAPTSRNEQFF
TRBV29-1	-	TRBJ2-5	-	TGCAGCGTTATGTTCTCTCGGGGCGGTACGGGTAATGAGCAGTACTTC	CSVMFSRGGTGNEQYF
TRBV29-1	TRBD1	TRBJ1-4	-	TGCAGCGTTGGGACAGGGATCCCGGGGGGGGAAAAACTGTTTTTT	CSVGTGIPGGEKLFF
TRBV28	-	TRBJ2-6	-	TGTGTCAGCTCTCAGCCTGGGGCCAACGTCCTGACTTTC	CVSSQPGANVLTF
TRBV6-4	-	TRBJ2-3	-	TGTGCCAGCAAGACTCTAGGCATCACAGATACGCAGTATTTT	CASKTLGITDTQYF
TRBV4-2	TRBD2	TRBJ2-3	-	TGTGCCAGCAGCCCCCGACTAGCGGGAGAGACCACAGATACGCAGTATTTT	CASSPRLAGETTDTQYF
TRBV20-1	-	TRBJ2-7	few	TGCAGTGCTAGAGATCGGCGGCGAACCTCCTACGAGCAGTACTTC	CSARDRRRTSYEQYF
TRBV29-1	-	TRBJ2-5	many	TGCAGCGTTTCCCTAGAGGGAGAGACCCAGTACTTC	CSVSLEGETQYF
TRBV12-3/TRBV12-4	TRBD2	TRBJ2-3	-	TGTGCCAGCAGTCACGGACTAGCGGGAGGTCTGAGGGCAGATACGCAGTATTTT	CASSHGLAGGLRADTQYF
TRBV27	-	TRBJ1-2	-	TGTGCCAGCGCCCGTTACGAAAGAAGCTATGGCTACACCTTC	CASARYERSYGYTF
TRBV3-1	TRBD2	TRBJ2-5	-	TGTGCCAGCAGCCAAGGTGGGACTAGCGGGAGGTTGGAGGAGACCCAGTACTTC	CASSQGGTSGRLEETQYF
TRBV15	-	TRBJ2-3	-	TGTGCCACCAGCAGAGAGGGGAGGCGAACAGATACGCAGTATTTT	CATSREGRRTDTQYF
TRBV15	TRBD2	TRBJ2-3	-	TGTGCCACCAGCAGGTCGGTCGGGACTAGCGGGAGGGACGCAGATACGCAGTATTTT	CATSRSVGTSGRDADTQYF
TRBV2	-	TRBJ2-7	-	TGTGCCAGCAACAATAGGGGGGACGAGCAGTACTTC	CASNNRGDEQYF
TRBV2	TRBD2	TRBJ2-7	once	TGTGCCAGCAGCCGATTAGCGGGGCGGACCGAGCAGTACTTC	CASSRLAGRTEQYF
TRBV12-3/TRBV12-4	-	TRBJ1-2	few	TGTGCCAGCAGTTTATCCGGGGGTCGTGGCTACACCTTC	CASSLSGGRGYTF
TRBV21-1	-	TRBJ2-1	-	TGTGCCAGCAGCAAAGAGGGACGGAGGCAGTTCTTC	CASSKEGRRQFF
TRBV24-1	-	TRBJ2-5	-	TGTGCCACCAGTCGGCGGGGCCAGTACAATGAGCAGTACTTC	CATSRRGQYNEQYF
TRBV9	TRBD2	TRBJ2-7	-	TGTGCCAGCAGCGTAGCCTCCGGGGGGACGCCCTCACCCGAGCAGTACTTC	CASSVASGGTPSPEQYF
TRBV7-9	-	TRBJ2-3	-	TGTGCCAGCAGCTTGGGCCGGACTACGGGCACAGATACGCAGTATTTT	CASSLGRTTGTDTQYF
TRBV2	TRBD1	TRBJ2-7	-	TGTGCCAGCAGTGAACTAACAGGGGCCTACGAGCAGTACTTC	CASSELTGAYEQYF
TRBV12-3/TRBV12-4	-	TRBJ2-6	-	TGTGCCAGCAGTTTTACTGGTGTTTACTCTGGGGCCAACGTCCTGACTTTC	CASSFTGVYSGANVLTF
TRBV28	-	TRBJ2-5	few	TGTGCCAGCAGCTCACGGGGGTGGAGAGAGACCCAGTACTTC	CASSSRGWRETQYF
TRBV20-1	-	TRBJ2-7	-	TGCAGTGCTACAAGCAGCGGAAACTCCTACGAGCAGTACTTC	CSATSSGNSYEQYF
TRBV20-1	-	TRBJ2-1	-	TGCAGTGCTAGAGACCCGAACGCAGTAGCGGACCTCAATGAGCAGTTCTTC	CSARDPNAVADLNEQFF
TRBV10-2	TRBD2	TRBJ2-5	-	TGCGCCAGCAGTGAGTGGAACAGTGCGGGGGGCACCCAGTACTTC	CASSEWNSAGGTQYF
TRBV6-2/TRBV6-3	TRBD1	TRBJ2-1	many	TGTGCCAGCAGTCGACAGGGGTCCTACAATGAGCAGTTCTTC	CASSRQGSYNEQFF
TRBV7-9	-	TRBJ2-5	few	TGTGCCAGCAGCTGGGGCCCACAAGAGACCCAGTACTTC	CASSWGPQETQYF